The subject of this entry is one T cell receptor (beta chain). Its matching antigen is unknown. The data originate from a study of cytomegalovirus exposure and HLA in healthy donors. Findings and limits, study-wide: It has been reported that TCR beta sequences accurately predicted the HLA-A and HLA-B alleles of most subjects. HLA allele associations emerged for 17,000 or so TCR beta sequences in a later analysis, at 0.05 false discovery rate. Analyses of presence and absence presupposed an approximately uniform sequencing depth across donors. Other equally common chains were less clonally expanded than HLA-associated TCR beta chains, a later analysis showed.

Per the germline V gene, CDR1 is KGHSH and CDR2 is LQKENI. Trimming cost V 5 bases and J 0 bases, with 13 bases left between them. This CDR3 is 15 amino acids long. A multiplex PCR was run with 60 Vbeta primers and 13 Jbeta primers. Sequenced by immunoSEQ multiplex PCR; TCRdb stores in-frame clones only, minus some. The sample has roughly 86,000 clones, approximately 60% seen once. V gene TRBV18 combines with J gene TRBJ1-1; D is unresolved. The source material was PBMCs. The sequence was obtained from a woman aged 45-60 years in good health and CMV-seropositive. CDR3 sequence reads: CASSSGGTLNTEAFF. CDR3 bases: TGTGCCAGCTCAAGCGGTGGCACCTTGAACACTGAAGCTTTCTTT.